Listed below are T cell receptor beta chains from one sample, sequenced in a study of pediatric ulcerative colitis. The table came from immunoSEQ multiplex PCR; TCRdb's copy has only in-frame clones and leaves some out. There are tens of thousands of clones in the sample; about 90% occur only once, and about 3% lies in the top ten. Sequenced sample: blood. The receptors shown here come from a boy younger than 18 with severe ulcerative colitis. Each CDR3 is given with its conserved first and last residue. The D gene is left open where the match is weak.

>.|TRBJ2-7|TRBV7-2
CASSPSGPNYEQYF
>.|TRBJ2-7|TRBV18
CASSPLLPGAEQYF
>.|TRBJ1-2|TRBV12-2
CASRFAAGRVDYGYTF
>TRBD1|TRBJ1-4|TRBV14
CASSQRQGPYEKLFF
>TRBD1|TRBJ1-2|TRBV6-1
CASSESTGVVYGYTF
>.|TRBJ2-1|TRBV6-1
CAISEEGGPRFSYNEQFF
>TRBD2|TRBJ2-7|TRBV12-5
CASGLSLAETYEQYF
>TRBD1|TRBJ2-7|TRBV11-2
CASRRPGTGGWEQYF
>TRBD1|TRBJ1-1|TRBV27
CASSLSTGVNTEAFF
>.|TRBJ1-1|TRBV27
CASTPLALGNTEAFF
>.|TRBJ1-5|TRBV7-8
CASSLSFQPQHF
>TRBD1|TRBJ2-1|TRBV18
CASSTRGQGADEQFF
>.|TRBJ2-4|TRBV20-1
CSAMDENIQYF
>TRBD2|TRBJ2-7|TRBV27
CASSPSGSRYEQYF
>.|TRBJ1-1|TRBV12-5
CASGKSWNTEAFF
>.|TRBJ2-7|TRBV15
CATSRDNIGGSSYEQYF
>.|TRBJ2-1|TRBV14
CASSPPSGLNEQFF
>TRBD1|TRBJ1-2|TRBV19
CASSMDRVTGGYTF
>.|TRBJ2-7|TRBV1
CTSIGGTNSNDYEQYF
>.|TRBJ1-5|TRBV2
CASRGTGNQPQHF
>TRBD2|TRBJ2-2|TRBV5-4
CASSPSLAGGNTGELFF
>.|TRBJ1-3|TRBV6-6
CASSSTGYSGNTIYF
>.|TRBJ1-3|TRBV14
CASSQDSSGNTIYF
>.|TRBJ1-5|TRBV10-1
CASSEAGNQPQHF
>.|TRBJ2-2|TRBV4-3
CASSQTLEAAKLFF
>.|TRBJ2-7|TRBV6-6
CASSQSYEQYF
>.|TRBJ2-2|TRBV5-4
CASSPRQAGELFF
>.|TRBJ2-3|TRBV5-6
CASSLGQRTDTQYF
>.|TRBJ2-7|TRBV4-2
CASSQEQIRYEQYF
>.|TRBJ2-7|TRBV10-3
CAINVAEGSYEQYF
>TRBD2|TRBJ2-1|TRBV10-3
CAISERGGSGNEQFF
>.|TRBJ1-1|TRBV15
CATSRDRLLGVGDTEAFF
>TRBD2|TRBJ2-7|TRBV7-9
CASSHPLAESSYEQYF
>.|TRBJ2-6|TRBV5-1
CASTPTDPGTGANVLTF
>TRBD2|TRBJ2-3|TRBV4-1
CASSLEGPSGSGTDTQYF
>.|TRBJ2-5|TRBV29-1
CSVEFFIRESKLQETQYF
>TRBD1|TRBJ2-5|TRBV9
CASSVDDRGIETQYF
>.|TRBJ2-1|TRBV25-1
CASSRGVLASYNEQFF
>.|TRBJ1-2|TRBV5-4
CASSSRGGYRDYYGYTF
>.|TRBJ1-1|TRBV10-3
CAISDEGLATGTEAFF
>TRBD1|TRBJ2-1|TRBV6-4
CASSGGTGTYNEQFF
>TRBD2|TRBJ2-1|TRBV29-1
CSVGLAGEWYEQFF
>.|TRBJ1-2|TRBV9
CASSVGGDYTF
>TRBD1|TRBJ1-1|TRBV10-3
CAISGRGQGYTEAFF
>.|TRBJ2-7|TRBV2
CASSELKGPSYEQYF
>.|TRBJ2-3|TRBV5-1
CASSWTRGIDTQYF
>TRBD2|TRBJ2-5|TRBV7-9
CASSLMLAGPQETQYF
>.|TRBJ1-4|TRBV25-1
CASISLGEGDEKLFF
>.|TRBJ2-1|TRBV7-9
CASSARSLGLYNEQFF
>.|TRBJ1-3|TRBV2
CASSDADSGNTIYF
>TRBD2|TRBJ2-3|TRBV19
CASRAGGPDTQYF
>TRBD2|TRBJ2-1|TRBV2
CASRTSGSNEQFF
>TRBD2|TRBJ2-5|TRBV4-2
CASSQEWGRARETQYF
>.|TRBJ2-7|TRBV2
CAIQGRGSYEQYF
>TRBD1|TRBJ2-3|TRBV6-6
CASSSNRGFTDTQYF